The TCR beta chain under discussion was sequenced for a study of response to subunit inactivated influenza vaccine. General observations from the study: Authors suggested each seasonal influenza vaccination recruits few new T cells.

This CDR3 spans 10 amino acids. V lost 6 bases and J lost 13, with 13 bases in between. Germline lookup yields CDR1 MNHEY and CDR2 SVGEGT. As to this clonotype: Its antigen is not identified.

MiXCR, applied by TCRdb to the RT-PCR reads, yields one record per CDR3 protein. The sample holds about 530,000 distinct CDR3 sequences; over 10% are singletons and the top ten take over 10%. The source is a man aged 50-60 years who received an inactivated influenza vaccine. The V gene is TRBV6-2 or TRBV6-3, the J gene TRBJ2-7, with D unresolved. The material was PBMCs from blood, obtained 40 to 50 days after vaccination. The DNA for the CDR3 is TGTGCCAGCAGACACACTGTCCTCTACTTC. It translates to CASRHTVLYF.